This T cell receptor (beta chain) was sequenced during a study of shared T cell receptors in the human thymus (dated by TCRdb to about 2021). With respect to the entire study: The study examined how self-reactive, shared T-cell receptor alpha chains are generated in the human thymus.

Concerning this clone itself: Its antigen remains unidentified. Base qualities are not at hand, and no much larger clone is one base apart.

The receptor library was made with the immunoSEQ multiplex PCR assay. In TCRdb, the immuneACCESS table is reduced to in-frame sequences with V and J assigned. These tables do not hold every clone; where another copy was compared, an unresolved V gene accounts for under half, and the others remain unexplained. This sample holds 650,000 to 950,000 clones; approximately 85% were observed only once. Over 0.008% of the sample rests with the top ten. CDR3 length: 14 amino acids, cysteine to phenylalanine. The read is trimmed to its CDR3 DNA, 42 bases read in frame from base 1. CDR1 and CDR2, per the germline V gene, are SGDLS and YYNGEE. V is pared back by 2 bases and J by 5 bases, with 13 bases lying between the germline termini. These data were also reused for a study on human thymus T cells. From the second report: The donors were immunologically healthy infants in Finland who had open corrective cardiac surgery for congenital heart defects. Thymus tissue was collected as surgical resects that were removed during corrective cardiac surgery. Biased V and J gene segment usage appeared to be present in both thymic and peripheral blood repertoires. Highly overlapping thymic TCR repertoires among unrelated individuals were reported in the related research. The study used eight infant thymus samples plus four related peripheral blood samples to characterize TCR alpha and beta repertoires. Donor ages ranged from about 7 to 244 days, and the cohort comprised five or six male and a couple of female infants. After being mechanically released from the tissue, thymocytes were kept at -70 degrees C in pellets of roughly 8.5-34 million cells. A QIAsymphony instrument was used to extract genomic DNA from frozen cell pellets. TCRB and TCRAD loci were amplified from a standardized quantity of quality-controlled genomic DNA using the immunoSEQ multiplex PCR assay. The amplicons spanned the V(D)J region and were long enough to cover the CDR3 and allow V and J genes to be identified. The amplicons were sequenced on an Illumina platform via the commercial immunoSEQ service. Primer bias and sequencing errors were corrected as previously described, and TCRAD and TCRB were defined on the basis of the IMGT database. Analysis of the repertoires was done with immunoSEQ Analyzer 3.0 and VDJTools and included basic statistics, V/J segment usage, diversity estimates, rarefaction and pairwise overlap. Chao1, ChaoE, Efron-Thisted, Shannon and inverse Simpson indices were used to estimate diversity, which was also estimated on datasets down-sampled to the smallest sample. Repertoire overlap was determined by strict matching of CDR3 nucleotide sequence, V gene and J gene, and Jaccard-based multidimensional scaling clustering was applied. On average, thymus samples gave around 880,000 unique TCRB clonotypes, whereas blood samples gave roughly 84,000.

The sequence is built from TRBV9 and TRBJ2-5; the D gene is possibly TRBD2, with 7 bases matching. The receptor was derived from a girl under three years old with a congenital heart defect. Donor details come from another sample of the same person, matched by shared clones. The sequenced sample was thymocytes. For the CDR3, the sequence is CASSVREGGETQYF. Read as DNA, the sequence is TGTGCCAGCAGCGTTCGCGAGGGGGGGGAGACCCAGTACTTC.